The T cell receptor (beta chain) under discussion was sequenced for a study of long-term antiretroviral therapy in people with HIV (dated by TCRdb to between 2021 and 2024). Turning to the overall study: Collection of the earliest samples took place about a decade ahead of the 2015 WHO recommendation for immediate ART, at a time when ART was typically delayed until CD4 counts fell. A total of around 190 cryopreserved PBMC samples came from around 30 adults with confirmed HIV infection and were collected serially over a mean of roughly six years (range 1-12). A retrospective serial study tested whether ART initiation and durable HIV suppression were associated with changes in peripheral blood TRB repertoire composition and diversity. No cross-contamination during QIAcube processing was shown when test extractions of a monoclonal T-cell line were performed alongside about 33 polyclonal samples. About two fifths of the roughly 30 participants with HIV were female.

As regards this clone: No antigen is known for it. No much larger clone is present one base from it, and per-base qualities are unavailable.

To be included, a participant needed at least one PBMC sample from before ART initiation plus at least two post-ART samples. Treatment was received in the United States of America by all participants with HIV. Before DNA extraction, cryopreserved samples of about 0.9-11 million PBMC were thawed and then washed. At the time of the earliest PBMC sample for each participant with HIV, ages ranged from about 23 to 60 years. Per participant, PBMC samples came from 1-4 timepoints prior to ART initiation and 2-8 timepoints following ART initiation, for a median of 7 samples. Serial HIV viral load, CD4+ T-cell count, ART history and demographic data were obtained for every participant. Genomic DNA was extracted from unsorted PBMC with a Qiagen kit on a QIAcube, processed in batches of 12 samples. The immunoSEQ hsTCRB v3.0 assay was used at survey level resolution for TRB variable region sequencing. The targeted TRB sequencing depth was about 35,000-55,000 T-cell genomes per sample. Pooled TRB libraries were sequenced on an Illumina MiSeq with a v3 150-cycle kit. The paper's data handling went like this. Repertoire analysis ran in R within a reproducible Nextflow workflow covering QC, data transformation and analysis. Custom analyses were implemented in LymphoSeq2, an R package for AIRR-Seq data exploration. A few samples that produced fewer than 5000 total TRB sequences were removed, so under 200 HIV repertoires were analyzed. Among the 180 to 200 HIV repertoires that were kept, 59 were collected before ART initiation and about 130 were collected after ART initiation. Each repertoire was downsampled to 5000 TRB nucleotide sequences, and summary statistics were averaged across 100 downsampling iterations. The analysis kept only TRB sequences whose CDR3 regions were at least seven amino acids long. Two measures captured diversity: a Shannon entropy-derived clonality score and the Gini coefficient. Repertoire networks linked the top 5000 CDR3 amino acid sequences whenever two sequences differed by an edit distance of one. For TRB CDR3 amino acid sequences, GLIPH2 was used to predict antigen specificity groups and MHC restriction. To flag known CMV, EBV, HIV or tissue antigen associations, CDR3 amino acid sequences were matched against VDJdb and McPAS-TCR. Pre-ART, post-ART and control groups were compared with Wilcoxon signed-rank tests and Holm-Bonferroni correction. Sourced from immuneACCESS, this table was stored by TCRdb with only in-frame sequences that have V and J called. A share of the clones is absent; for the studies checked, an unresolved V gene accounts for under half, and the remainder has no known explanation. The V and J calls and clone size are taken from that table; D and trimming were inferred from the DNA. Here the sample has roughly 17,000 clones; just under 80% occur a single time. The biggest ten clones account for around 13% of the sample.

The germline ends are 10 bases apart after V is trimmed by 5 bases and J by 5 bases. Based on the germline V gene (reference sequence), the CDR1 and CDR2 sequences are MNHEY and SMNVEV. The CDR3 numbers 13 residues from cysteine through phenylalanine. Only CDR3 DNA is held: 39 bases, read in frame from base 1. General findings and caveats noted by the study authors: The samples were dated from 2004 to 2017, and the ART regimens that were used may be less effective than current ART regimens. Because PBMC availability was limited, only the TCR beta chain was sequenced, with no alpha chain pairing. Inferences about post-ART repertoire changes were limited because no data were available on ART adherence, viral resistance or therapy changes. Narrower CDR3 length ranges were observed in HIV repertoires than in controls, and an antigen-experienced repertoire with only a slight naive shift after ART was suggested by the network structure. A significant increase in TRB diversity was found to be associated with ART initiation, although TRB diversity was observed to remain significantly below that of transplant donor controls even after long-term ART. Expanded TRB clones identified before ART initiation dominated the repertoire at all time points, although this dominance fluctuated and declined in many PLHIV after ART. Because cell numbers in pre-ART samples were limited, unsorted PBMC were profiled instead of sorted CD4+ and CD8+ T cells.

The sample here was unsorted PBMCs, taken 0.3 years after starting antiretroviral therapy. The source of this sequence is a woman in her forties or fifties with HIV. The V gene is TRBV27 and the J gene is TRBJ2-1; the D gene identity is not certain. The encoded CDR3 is CASSGELNNEQFF. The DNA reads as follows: TGTGCCAGCAGTGGGGAATTAAACAATGAGCAGTTCTTC.